This entry lists 12 T cell receptor beta chains sequenced from one sample in a study of cytomegalovirus exposure and HLA in healthy donors. This PCR relied on a set of 60 Vbeta primers and 13 Jbeta primers. Method: immunoSEQ multiplex PCR; TCRdb's copy keeps in-frame clones and lacks some. This sample yields nearly 110,000 clones, of which 60% to 75% are seen a single time; approximately 2.6% belongs to the top ten. Sequencing used PBMCs. All receptors come from a male donor in good health and CMV-seropositive.

J is TRBJ2-1 and V is TRBV5-1; tentative D call: TRBD1 (5 bases). The CDR3 runs to 14 residues. V gave up 0 bases and J gave up 10 bases, with 14 bases separating them. CDR1 and CDR2 (germline): SGHRS, YFSETQ. In DNA, the CDR3 is TGCGCCAGCAGCTTGGCTCCGACAGAGCTAGAGCAGTTCTTC. Amino acids: CASSLAPTELEQFF.

The rearrangement links TRBV28 to TRBJ2-1, with 13 bases matching TRBD2. CDR1 is MDHEN, CDR2 SYDVKM, per germline. J gave up 0 bases and V 8 bases, and 13 bases lay outside the gene matches. The CDR3 sequence is 19 residues long. The CDR3 here is CASPSGLAGPTYSYNEQFF. Here the CDR3 DNA reads TGTGCCAGCCCTTCGGGACTAGCGGGGCCAACTTACTCCTACAATGAGCAGTTCTTC.

The V call is TRBV19, the J call TRBJ2-7, with 7 bases matching TRBD1. After removal of 4 bases from V and 4 bases from J, the junction contained 13 bases not matched to a gene. The CDR3 runs 16 residues. Germline V gene sequence: CDR1 LNHDA, CDR2 SQIVND (reference sequence). The CDR3 coding sequence is TGTGCCAGTAGTACTCGGGACAGCCGTCTCTTTTACGAGCAGTACTTC. Encoded protein: CASSTRDSRLFYEQYF.

The V gene is TRBV10-3, the J gene TRBJ1-1; D is unresolved. The CDR3 is made up of 16 amino acids. Trimming pared 2 bases from V and 6 bases from J, leaving 19 bases between. CDR1 and CDR2 (germline): ENHRY, SYGVKD. CDR3 sequence (DNA): TGTGCCATCAGTGAGGCAGCATCGGGGTCGATGGCTGAAGCTTTCTTT. This codes for CAISEAASGSMAEAFF.

The V gene is TRBV11-2, the J gene TRBJ2-7; possibly TRBD1 for D (5 bases). V was clipped by 2 bases and J by 0 bases, with 8 bases between them. This CDR3 region has 14 residues. Germline lookup yields CDR1 SGHAT and CDR2 FQNNGV. The CDR3 reads CASSLTQGSYEQYF. DNA of the CDR3: TGTGCCAGCAGCTTAACCCAGGGCTCCTACGAGCAGTACTTC.

The rearrangement uses TRBV7-3 and TRBJ2-6; D gene ambiguous. The CDR3 sequence is 14 residues long. Per germline, CDR1 SGHTA and CDR2 FQGTGA. Trimming stripped 3 bases from V and 0 bases from J, with 3 bases between. Written as DNA, the CDR3 is TGTGCCAGCAGCTTTAACTCTGGGGCCAACGTCCTGACTTTC. It encodes CASSFNSGANVLTF.

The rearrangement uses TRBV19 and TRBJ2-4; the match to TRBD2 covers 7 bases. This CDR3 is 17 amino acids long. Germline CDR1 is LNHDA and CDR2 is SQIVND (reference sequence). Unmatched junction bases numbered 12, after V lost 7 bases and J lost 0 bases. This CDR3 is CASTPLGEGSAKNIQYF. The CDR3 coding sequence is TGTGCCAGTACCCCACTGGGGGAGGGATCAGCCAAAAACATTCAGTACTTC. The full variable domain, its missing parts supplied by reference TRBV19 and TRBJ2-4, is DGGITQSPKYLFRKEGQNVTLSCEQNLNHDAMYWYRQDPGQGLRLIYYSQIVNDFQKGDIAEGYSVSREKKESFPLTVTSAQKNPTAFYLCASTPLGEGSAKNIQYFGAGTRLSVL.

This rearrangement joins TRBV19 to TRBJ2-7; D unclear. V gave up 8 bases and J gave up 4 bases, with 6 bases separating them. Germline V gene data show CDR1 as LNHDA and CDR2 as SQIVND (reference sequence). The CDR3 has 10 residues. CDR3 region: CASGDYEQYF. CDR3 nucleotide sequence: TGTGCCAGTGGAGATTACGAGCAGTACTTC.

The V and J genes are TRBV7-2 and TRBJ1-1; D perhaps matches TRBD1 (5 bases). Germline V gene sequence: CDR1 SGHTA, CDR2 FQGNSA. V dropped 5 bases and J dropped 4 bases, with 14 bases sitting between them. The CDR3 totals 14 residues. The DNA of the CDR3 is TGTGCCAGCAGCCGTTCGGGGGGACGCACTGAAGCTTTCTTT. The encoded protein is CASSRSGGRTEAFF.

V usage is TRBV7-2 and J usage is TRBJ2-5; D perhaps matches TRBD1 (6 bases). This CDR3 is built from 14 residues. Trimming took 2 bases from V and 9 from J, leaving 16 bases between them. The germline V gene has CDR1 SGHTA and CDR2 FQGNSA. CDR3 in amino acids: CASSLIQDSAAQYF. In DNA, the CDR3 is TGTGCCAGCAGCTTAATTCAGGACAGCGCCGCCCAGTACTTC.

The chain uses TRBV27 and TRBJ2-2; D is uncertain. The CDR3 contains 15 residues. Germline lookup yields CDR1 MNHEY and CDR2 SMNVEV (reference sequence). V was trimmed by 7 bases and J by 1 base, leaving 13 bases between them. CDR3 DNA: TGTGCCAGCATCTCCAGCGACTTGAACACCGGGGAGCTGTTTTTT. This gives the protein CASISSDLNTGELFF.

This sequence joins TRBV10-3 and TRBJ2-7; no definite D call. The germline V gene has CDR1 ENHRY and CDR2 SYGVKD. Trimming stripped 3 bases from V and 4 bases from J, with 10 bases between. The CDR3 contains 13 residues. The CDR3 protein is CAISELAEYEQYF. The CDR3 region has the DNA TGTGCCATCAGTGAATTGGCAGAATACGAGCAGTACTTC.